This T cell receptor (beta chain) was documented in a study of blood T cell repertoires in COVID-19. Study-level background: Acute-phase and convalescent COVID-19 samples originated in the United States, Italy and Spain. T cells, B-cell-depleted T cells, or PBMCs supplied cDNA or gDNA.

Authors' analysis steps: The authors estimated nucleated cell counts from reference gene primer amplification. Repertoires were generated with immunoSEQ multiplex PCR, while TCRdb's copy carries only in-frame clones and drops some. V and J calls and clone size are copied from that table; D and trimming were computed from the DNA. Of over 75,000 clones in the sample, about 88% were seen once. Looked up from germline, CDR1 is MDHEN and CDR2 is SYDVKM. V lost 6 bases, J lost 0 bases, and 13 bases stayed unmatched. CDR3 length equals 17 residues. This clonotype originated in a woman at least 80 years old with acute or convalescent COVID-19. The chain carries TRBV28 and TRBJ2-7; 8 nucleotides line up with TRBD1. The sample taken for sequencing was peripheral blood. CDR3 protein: CASSQRSGQGSSYEQYF. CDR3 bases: TGTGCCAGCAGCCAACGCTCCGGACAGGGTAGCTCCTACGAGCAGTACTTC.